This T cell receptor beta chain was recorded in a study of neurological immune-mediated disorders. Time point defined: longitudinal time-point 2. Where libraries were unsorted, they were derived from 2 million PBMCs stored at -80 degrees C. Germline-derived CDR1 and CDR2 are MNHEY and SVGEGT. The V segment lost 6 bases and the J segment 0 bases; nucleotides outside the gene matches: 5. The CDR3 length is 15 residues. TCRdb ran MiXCR on the 5' RACE reads and lists one entry per CDR3 protein. The sample has roughly 34,000 distinct CDR3 sequences, approximately 13% seen once. This clonotype occurred many times.

The source of this sequence is a woman in her thirties or forties in good health. The sample was PBMCs. The chain couples TRBV6-2 or TRBV6-3 to TRBJ2-1; 7 nucleotides line up with TRBD1. CDR3 amino acids: CASSTDRLSYNEQFF. For the CDR3, the DNA is TGTGCCAGCAGCACGGACAGGCTCTCCTACAATGAGCAGTTCTTC.